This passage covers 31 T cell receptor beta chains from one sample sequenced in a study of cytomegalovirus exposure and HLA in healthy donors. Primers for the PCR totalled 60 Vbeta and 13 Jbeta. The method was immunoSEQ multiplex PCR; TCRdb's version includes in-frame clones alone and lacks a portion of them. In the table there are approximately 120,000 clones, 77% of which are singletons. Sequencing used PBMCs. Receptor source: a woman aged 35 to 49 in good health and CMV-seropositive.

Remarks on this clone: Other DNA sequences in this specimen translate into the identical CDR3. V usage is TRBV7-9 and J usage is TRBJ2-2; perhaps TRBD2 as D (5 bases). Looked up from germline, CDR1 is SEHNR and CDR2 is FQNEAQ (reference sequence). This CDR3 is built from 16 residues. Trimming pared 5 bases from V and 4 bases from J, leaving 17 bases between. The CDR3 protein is CASSTLAGEGTGELFF. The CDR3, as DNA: TGTGCCAGCAGCACCCTAGCAGGAGAGGGCACCGGGGAGCTGTTTTTT.

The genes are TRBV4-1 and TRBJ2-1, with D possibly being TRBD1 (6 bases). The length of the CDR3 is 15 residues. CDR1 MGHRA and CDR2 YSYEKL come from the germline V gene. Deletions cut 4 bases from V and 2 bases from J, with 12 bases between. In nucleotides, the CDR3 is TGCGCCAGCAGCCGTCAAGGGACAACCTACAATGAGCAGTTCTTC. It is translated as CASSRQGTTYNEQFF.

This CDR3 is CASSQATGRNTGELFF. The CDR3 DNA follows: TGCGCCAGCAGCCAGGCGACAGGCCGGAACACCGGGGAGCTGTTTTTT. The chain joins TRBV4-1 to TRBJ2-2, with D possibly being TRBD1 (6 bases). The CDR3 is 16 amino acids. Looked up from germline, CDR1 is MGHRA and CDR2 is YSYEKL. Deletions cut 3 bases from V and 1 base from J, with 12 bases between.

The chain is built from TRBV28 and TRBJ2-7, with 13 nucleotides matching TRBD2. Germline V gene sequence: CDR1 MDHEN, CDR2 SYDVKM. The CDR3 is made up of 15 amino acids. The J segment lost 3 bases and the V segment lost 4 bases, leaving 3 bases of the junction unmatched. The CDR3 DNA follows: TGTGCCAGCAGTTGGGGACTAGCGGGAAACTACGAGCAGTACTTC. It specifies CASSWGLAGNYEQYF.

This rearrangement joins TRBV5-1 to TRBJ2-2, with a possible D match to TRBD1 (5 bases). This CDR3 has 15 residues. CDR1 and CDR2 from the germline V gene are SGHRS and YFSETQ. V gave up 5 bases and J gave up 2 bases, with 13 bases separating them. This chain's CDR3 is CASSPGARNTGELFF. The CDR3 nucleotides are TGCGCCAGCAGTCCTGGGGCACGAAACACCGGGGAGCTGTTTTTT.

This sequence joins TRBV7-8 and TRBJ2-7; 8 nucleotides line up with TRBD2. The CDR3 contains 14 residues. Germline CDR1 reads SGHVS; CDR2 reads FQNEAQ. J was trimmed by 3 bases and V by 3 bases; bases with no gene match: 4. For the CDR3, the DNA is TGTGCCAGCAGCTTCGGGGGGGGAATCTACGAGCAGTACTTC. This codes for CASSFGGGIYEQYF.

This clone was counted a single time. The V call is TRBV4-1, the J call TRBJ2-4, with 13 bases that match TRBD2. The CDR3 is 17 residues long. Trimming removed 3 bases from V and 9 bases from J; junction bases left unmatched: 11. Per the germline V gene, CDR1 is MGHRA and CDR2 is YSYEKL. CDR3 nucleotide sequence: TGCGCCAGCAGCCAGCGTGGACTAGCGGGAGAGTGGGGCATTCAGTACTTC. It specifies CASSQRGLAGEWGIQYF.

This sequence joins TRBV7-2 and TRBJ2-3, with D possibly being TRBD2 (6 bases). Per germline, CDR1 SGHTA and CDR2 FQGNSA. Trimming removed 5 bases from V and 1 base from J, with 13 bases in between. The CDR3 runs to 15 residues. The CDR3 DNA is TGTGCCAGCAGCCAAGGGACTTTACGCACAGATACGCAGTATTTT. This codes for CASSQGTLRTDTQYF.

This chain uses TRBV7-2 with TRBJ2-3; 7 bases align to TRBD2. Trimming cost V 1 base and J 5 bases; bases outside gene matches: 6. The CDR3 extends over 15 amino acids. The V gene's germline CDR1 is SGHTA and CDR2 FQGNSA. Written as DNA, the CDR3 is TGTGCCAGCAGCTTAGGAGGGAGGGCCGTAGATACGCAGTATTTT. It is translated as CASSLGGRAVDTQYF.

CDR3 amino acids: CASTVRGDTEAFF. The CDR3 DNA sequence: TGTGCCAGCACGGTCAGGGGGGACACTGAAGCTTTCTTT. This chain links TRBV6-6 with TRBJ1-1; 7 bases are a match to TRBD1. Germline lookup yields CDR1 MNHNY and CDR2 SVGAGI (reference sequence). Trimming removed 7 bases from V and 3 bases from J; junction bases left unmatched: 5. The CDR3 extends over 13 amino acids.

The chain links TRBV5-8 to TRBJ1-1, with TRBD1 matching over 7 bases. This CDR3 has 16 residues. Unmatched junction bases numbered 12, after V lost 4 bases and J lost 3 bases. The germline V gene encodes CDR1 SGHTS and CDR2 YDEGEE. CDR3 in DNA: TGTGCCAGCAGCATAAAGGACAGGCCCATGGACACTGAAGCTTTCTTT. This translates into CASSIKDRPMDTEAFF.

CDR3 protein: CASSIGSIEAFF. DNA of the CDR3: TGTGCCAGTAGTATAGGCTCTATTGAAGCTTTCTTT. The V and J genes are TRBV19 and TRBJ1-1; D is undetermined. Germline V gene sequence: CDR1 LNHDA, CDR2 SQIVND (reference sequence). The CDR3 covers 12 residues. V gave up 1 base and J gave up 7 bases, with 7 bases separating them.

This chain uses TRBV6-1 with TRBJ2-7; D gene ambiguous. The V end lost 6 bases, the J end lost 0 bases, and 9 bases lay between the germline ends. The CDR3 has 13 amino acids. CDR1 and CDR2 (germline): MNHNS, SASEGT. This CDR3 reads CASSKYSSYEQYF. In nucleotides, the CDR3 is TGTGCCAGCAGCAAGTATAGCTCCTACGAGCAGTACTTC.

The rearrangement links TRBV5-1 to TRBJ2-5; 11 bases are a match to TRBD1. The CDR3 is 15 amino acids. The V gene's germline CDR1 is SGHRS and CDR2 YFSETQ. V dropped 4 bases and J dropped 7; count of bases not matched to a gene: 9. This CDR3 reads CASSPGQGGPGTQYF. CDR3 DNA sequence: TGCGCCAGCAGCCCGGGACAGGGGGGGCCGGGGACCCAGTACTTC.

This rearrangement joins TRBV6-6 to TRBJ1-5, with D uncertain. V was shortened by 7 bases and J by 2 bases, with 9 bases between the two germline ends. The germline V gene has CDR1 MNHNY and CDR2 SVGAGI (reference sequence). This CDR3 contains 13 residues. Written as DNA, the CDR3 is TGTGCCAGCAACGGGGTGGGCAATCAGCCCCAGCATTTT. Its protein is CASNGVGNQPQHF.

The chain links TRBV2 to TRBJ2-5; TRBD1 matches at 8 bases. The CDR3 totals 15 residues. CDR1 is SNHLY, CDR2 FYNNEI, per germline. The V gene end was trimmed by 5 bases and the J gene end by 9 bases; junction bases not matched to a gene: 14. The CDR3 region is CASSPSRDRTGAQYF. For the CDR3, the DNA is TGTGCCAGCAGTCCGTCCCGGGACAGGACCGGAGCCCAGTACTTC.

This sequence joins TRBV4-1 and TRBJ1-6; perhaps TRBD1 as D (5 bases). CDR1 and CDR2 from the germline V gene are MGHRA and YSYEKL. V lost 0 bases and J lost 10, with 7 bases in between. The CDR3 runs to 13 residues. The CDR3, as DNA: TGCGCCAGCAGCCAAGATGGACACTCACCCCTCCACTTT. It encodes CASSQDGHSPLHF.

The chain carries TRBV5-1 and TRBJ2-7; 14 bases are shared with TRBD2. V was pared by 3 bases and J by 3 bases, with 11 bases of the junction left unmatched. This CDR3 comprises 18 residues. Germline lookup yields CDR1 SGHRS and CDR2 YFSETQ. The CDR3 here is CASSSGTSGRPGLYEQYF. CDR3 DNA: TGCGCCAGCAGCTCCGGGACTAGCGGGAGACCAGGCCTCTACGAGCAGTACTTC.

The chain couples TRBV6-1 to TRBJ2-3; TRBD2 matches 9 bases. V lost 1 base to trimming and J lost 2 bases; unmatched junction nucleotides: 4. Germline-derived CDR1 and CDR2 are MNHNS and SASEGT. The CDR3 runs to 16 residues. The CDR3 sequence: CASSEVSGRLTDTQYF. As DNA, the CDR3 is TGTGCCAGCAGTGAAGTTAGCGGGAGACTCACAGATACGCAGTATTTT.

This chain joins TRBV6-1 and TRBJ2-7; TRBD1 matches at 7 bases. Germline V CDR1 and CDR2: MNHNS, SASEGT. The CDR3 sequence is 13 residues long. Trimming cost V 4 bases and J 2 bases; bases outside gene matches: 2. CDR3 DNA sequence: TGTGCCAGCAGTGGGGACAGAGCCTACGAGCAGTACTTC. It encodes CASSGDRAYEQYF.

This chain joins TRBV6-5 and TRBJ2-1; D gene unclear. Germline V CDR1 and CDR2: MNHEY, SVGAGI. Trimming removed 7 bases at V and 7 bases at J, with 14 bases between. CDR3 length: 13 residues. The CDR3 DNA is TGTGCCAGCAAAGGAACAGCCGGAAATGAGCAGTTCTTC. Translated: CASKGTAGNEQFF.

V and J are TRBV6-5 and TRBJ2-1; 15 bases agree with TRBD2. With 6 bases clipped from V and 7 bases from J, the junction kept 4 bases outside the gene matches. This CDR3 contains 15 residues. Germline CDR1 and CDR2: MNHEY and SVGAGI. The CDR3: CASSPGLAGGNEQFF. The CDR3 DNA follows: TGTGCCAGCAGCCCTGGACTAGCGGGAGGGAATGAGCAGTTCTTC.

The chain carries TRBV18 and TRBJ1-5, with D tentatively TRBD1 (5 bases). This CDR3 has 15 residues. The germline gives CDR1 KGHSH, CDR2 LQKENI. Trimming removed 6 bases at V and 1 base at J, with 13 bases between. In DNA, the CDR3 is TGTGCCAGCTCCCCCTCTCAGGGAAGCAATCAGCCCCAGCATTTT. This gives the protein CASSPSQGSNQPQHF.

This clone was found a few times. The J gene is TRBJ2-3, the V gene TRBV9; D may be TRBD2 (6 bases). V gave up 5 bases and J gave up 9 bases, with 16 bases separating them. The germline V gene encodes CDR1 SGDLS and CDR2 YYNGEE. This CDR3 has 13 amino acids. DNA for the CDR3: TGTGCCAGCAGTCTCTCACCGGAGGGGACGCAGTATTTT. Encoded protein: CASSLSPEGTQYF.

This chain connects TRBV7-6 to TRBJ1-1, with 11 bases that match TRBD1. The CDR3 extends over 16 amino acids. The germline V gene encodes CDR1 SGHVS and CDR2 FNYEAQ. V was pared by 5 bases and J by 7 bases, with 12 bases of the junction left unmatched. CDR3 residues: CASSEGRDRGSSEAFF. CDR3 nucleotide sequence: TGTGCCAGCAGCGAGGGACGGGACAGGGGGTCGAGTGAAGCTTTCTTT. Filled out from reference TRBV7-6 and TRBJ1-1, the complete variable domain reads GAGVSQSPRYKVTKRGQDVALRCDPISGHVSLYWYRQALGQGPEFLTYFNYEAQQDKSGLPNDRFSAERPEGSISTLTIQRTEQRDSAMYRCASSEGRDRGSSEAFFGQGTRLTVV.

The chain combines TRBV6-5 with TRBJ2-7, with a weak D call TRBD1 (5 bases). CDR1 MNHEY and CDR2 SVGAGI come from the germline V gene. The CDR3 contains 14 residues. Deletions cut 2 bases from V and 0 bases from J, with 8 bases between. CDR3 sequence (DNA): TGTGCCAGCAGTTACCAGGACACCTCCTACGAGCAGTACTTC. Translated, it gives CASSYQDTSYEQYF.

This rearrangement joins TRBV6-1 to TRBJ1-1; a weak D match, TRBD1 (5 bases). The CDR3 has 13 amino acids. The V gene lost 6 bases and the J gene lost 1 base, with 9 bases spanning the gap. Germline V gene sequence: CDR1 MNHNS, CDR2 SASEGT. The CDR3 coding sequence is TGTGCCAGCAGCATCAGGGAGAACACTGAAGCTTTCTTT. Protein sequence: CASSIRENTEAFF.

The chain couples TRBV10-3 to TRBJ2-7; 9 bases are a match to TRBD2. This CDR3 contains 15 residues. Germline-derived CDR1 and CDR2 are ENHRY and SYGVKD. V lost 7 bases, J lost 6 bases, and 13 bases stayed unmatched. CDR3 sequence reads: CAINLVAGEPSEQYF. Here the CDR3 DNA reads TGTGCCATCAATCTAGTAGCGGGGGAACCCTCCGAGCAGTACTTC.

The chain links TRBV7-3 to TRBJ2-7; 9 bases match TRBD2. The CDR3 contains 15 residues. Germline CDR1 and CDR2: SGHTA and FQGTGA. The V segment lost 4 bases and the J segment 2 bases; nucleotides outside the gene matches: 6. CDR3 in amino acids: CASSSASGVPYEQYF. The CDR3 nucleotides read TGTGCCAGCAGCTCGGCTAGCGGGGTCCCCTACGAGCAGTACTTC.

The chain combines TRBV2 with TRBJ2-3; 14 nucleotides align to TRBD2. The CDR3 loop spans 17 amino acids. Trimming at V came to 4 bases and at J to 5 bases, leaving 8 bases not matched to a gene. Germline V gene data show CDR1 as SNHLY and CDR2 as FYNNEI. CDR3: CASSGGTSGSSRDTQYF. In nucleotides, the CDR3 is TGTGCCAGCAGTGGGGGGACTAGCGGGAGTAGTAGAGATACGCAGTATTTT. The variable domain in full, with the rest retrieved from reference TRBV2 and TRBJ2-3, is EPEVTQTPSHQVTQMGQEVILRCVPISNHLYFYWYRQILGQKVEFLVSFYNNEISEKSEIFDDQFSVERPDGSNFTLKIRSTKLEDSAMYFCASSGGTSGSSRDTQYFGPGTRLTVL.

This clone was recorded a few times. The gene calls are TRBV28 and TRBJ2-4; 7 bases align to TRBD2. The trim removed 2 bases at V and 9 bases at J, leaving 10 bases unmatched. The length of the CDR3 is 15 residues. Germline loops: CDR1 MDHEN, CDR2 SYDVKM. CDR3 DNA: TGTGCCAGCAGTTTACATTCGGGGGGTATTGGCATTCAGTACTTC. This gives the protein CASSLHSGGIGIQYF.